The sequence of this TCR beta chain was determined in a study of blood T cells in healthy people across ages. The donors, all healthy, were Caucasians living in Russia, aged about 6 to 95. This clonotype has only a few counts. This CDR3 has 15 residues. Trimming stripped 3 bases from V and 8 bases from J, with 17 bases between. The germline CDR1 and CDR2 sequences are SGDLS and YYNGEE. For the second PCR, which ran for about 7 to 11 cycles, a sample-barcoded 5' primer and a J-beta primer mix were used. TCRdb used MiXCR to reprocess the 5' RACE reads, holding one entry per CDR3 protein. Counted here are 1.5 million to 2 million distinct CDR3 sequences, approximately 39% occurring once; the ten biggest clones make up roughly 23%.

The sequenced sample was blood. The chain recombines TRBV9 with TRBJ1-4; a possible D gene is TRBD1 (5 bases). The sequence was collected from a human donor in good health. CDR3 in DNA: TGTGCCAGCAGCGCGGGGACCTACGTCAACGAAAAACTGTTTTTT. As protein: CASSAGTYVNEKLFF.